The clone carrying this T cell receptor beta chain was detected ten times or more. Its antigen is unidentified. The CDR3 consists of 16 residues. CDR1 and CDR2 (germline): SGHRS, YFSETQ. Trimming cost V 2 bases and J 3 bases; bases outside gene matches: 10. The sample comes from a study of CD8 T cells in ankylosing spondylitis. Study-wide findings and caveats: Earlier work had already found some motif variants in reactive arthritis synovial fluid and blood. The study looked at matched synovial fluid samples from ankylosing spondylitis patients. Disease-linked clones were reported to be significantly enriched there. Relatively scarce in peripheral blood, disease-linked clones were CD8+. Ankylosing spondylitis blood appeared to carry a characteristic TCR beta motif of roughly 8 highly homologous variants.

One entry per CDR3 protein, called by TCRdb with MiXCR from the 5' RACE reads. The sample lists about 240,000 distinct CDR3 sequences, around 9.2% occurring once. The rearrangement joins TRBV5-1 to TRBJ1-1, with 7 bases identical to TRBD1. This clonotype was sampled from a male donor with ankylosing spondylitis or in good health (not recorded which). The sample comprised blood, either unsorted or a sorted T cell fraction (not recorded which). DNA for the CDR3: TGCGCCAGCAGCTTAAGGGGGCATCATGGGTACACTGAAGCTTTCTTT. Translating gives CASSLRGHHGYTEAFF.